A selection of T cell receptor beta chains follows, all from one sample in a study of cytomegalovirus exposure and HLA in healthy donors. This table comes from immunoSEQ multiplex PCR, and its TCRdb copy is limited to in-frame clones, with some not included. This sample carries approximately 150,000 clones, roughly two thirds of them seen once, and the ten largest clones take 2.8%. Sequenced material: PBMCs. These receptors came from a woman aged 25-40 years in good health and CMV-seronegative. Both conserved end residues are part of each CDR3. A D gene is named only where the DNA matches it firmly. Some rows mark clone size as missing; the rest say once, few, many or name a class of expanded clone.

. TRBJ2-4 . TRBV11-3 TGTGCCAGCAGCCCCTTTTCGGGGGACATTCAGTACTTC CASSPFSGDIQYF
few TRBJ2-3 . TRBV5-6 TGTGCCAGCAGCTTGGGAGGACTATTCACAGATACGCAGTATTTT CASSLGGLFTDTQYF
. TRBJ2-7 . TRBV20-1 TGCAGTGCTAGGACTAGTCGCGAGCAGTACTTC CSARTSREQYF
. TRBJ1-6 . TRBV19 TGTGCCAGTAGTGCCTTGAGGGATTCACCCCTCCACTTT CASSALRDSPLHF
. TRBJ2-1 TRBD1 TRBV7-9 TGTGCCAGCAGCAGCCGGGACAGGGGGGGCAATGAGCAGTTCTTC CASSSRDRGGNEQFF
few TRBJ1-4 . TRBV7-9 TGTGCCAGCAGCTTAGGGGCAGGGGTGACTAATGAAAAACTGTTTTTT CASSLGAGVTNEKLFF
. TRBJ2-7 TRBD2 TRBV7-2 TGTGCCAGCAGCTTAGTCAGCGGGGCCTACGAGCAGTACTTC CASSLVSGAYEQYF
. TRBJ2-6 TRBD1 TRBV5-1 TGCGCCAGCAGCTCCCAGGGGGCGGAGGGGGCCAACGTCCTGACTTTC CASSSQGAEGANVLTF
. TRBJ2-1 TRBD1 TRBV7-9 TGTGCCAGCAGCTCTGCTCTGGACAGGGGGCCGTACAATGAGCAGTTCTTC CASSSALDRGPYNEQFF
few TRBJ2-5 . TRBV7-2 TGTGCCAGCAGCTTAGCGAGGGAAGAGACCCAGTACTTC CASSLAREETQYF
. TRBJ1-5 . TRBV28 TGTGCCAGCACCCCGGGTGGGGCCGAAGGTCAGCCCCAGCATTTT CASTPGGAEGQPQHF
. TRBJ2-7 . TRBV2 TGTGCCAGCAGTGTATCCGGGAACGAGCAGTACTTC CASSVSGNEQYF
. TRBJ2-3 TRBD2 TRBV5-4 TGTGCCAGCGTTGTTTTCGGGGGGGCCGCCGATACGCAGTATTTT CASVVFGGAADTQYF
few TRBJ1-4 . TRBV18 TGTGCCAGCTCAACGGCAGGGCTTTCTAATGAAAAACTGTTTTTT CASSTAGLSNEKLFF
. TRBJ1-1 . TRBV10-3 TGTGCCATCAGTGGGCAGGGTATGGGCACTGAAGCTTTCTTT CAISGQGMGTEAFF
. TRBJ1-4 TRBD1 TRBV11-2 TGTGCCAGCAGCTTAAATTACAGGGGGTTCCATGAAAAACTGTTTTTT CASSLNYRGFHEKLFF
. TRBJ2-3 TRBD2 TRBV25-1 TGTGCCAGCAGTGAATCCCCTAGCGGGATCACAGATACGCAGTATTTT CASSESPSGITDTQYF
. TRBJ2-7 TRBD2 TRBV5-1 TGCGCCAGCGGCCCCTCCGGGACTAGCTCCTACGAGCAGTACTTC CASGPSGTSSYEQYF
. TRBJ2-1 TRBD1 TRBV29-1 TGCAGCGTTGATACAGGGGACAGCAATGAGCAGTTCTTC CSVDTGDSNEQFF
. TRBJ2-5 TRBD2 TRBV5-1 TGCGCCAGCAGCGGGCCTGGGCCGGGACTAGGGCGGCAAGAGACCCAGTACTTC CASSGPGPGLGRQETQYF
. TRBJ1-1 . TRBV7-6 TGTGCCAGCAGCCTACGCATCGGGGAGAACACTGAAGCTTTCTTT CASSLRIGENTEAFF
few TRBJ1-6 . TRBV4-1 TGCGCCAGCAGCCAAGGAGGTGTTCGTACCGCGTTTCGATCACCCCTCCACTTT CASSQGGVRTAFRSPLHF
. TRBJ2-2 TRBD2 TRBV4-2 TGTGCCAGCAGACAGCGGGAGGTGTACACCGGGGAGCTGTTTTTT CASRQREVYTGELFF
. TRBJ1-5 . TRBV28 TGTGCCAGCAGTTACCCCCCTAAGACGAGCCGTGGGGGGAGCAATCAGCCCCAGCATTTT CASSYPPKTSRGGSNQPQHF
. TRBJ2-2 . TRBV6-5 TGTGCCAGCAGGCGACTCGAATCGTACGGGGAGCTGTTTTTT CASRRLESYGELFF
. TRBJ2-1 . TRBV1 TGCACCAGCAGCCAAGTCTCCTCGAACGGACGGGAGGGCCCTTGGGAGCAGTTCTTC CTSSQVSSNGREGPWEQFF
once TRBJ2-3 TRBD2 TRBV7-9 TGTGCCAGCACCTCTCGACGGGGAGGGGCAGATACGCAGTATTTT CASTSRRGGADTQYF
once TRBJ1-1 . TRBV11-2 TGTGCCAGCAGCCAAACGAGCACTGAAGCTTTCTTT CASSQTSTEAFF
. TRBJ1-6 TRBD1 TRBV7-6 TGTGCCAGCAGCCTACGACAGGGGGTCTATAATTCACCCCTCCACTTT CASSLRQGVYNSPLHF
few TRBJ2-4 TRBD1 TRBV6-5 TGTGCCAGCAGTTACTCGACGGCCAGGGGGCAGAGGTATCAGTACTTC CASSYSTARGQRYQYF
few TRBJ2-7 TRBD1 TRBV28 TGTGCCAGCAGTCCACCGACAGGGGTCTTTTACGAGCAGTACTTC CASSPPTGVFYEQYF
. TRBJ2-1 . TRBV29-1 TGCAGCATCACCCCGGGACACGGGGTCGGTGAGCAGTTCTTC CSITPGHGVGEQFF
. TRBJ1-1 . TRBV7-6 TGTGCCAGCAGCTTAACCGACAGGAACACTGAAGCTTTCTTT CASSLTDRNTEAFF